This entry lists 12 T cell receptor beta chains sequenced from one sample in a study of metastatic and nonmetastatic thyroid tumors (dated by TCRdb to about 2020). No treatment had been received by any patient before thyroid surgery. The library was prepared using PCR. TCRdb shows the sequencer as Illumina HiSeq 4000. TCRdb reprocessing: public reads trimmed at Q25 with fastp, clones called with MiXCR, in-frame beta chains kept. Within this sample are several thousand clones, with about 31% of them counted one time only. The ten largest clones represent around a fifth of the sample. Specimen: adjacent normal tissue. The origin of the receptors is a female donor with papillary thyroid cancer or a benign thyroid nodule (not recorded which). Some clones in this sample may be carry-over from other donors' samples.

The V gene is TRBV7-9, the J gene TRBJ2-7; 10 bases match TRBD1. The CDR3 runs 15 residues. Germline V gives CDR1 SEHNR, CDR2 FQNEAQ (reference sequence). With V trimmed by 4 bases and J by 7 bases, 10 bases remained unmatched. The CDR3 DNA follows: TGTGCCAGCAGCTCGAGGGACAGGGGTCTGGAGGAGCAGTACTTC. This gives the protein CASSSRDRGLEEQYF.

In this sample, this clone turned up many times. Germline is not matched at one junction end, which may reflect a read error. V and J are TRBV5-1 and TRBJ2-2; D may be TRBD2 (5 bases). Germline CDR1 is SGHRS and CDR2 is YFSETQ. The CDR3 has 14 amino acids. CDR3 DNA: TGCGCCGGCAGCTTGATTGAGGTTACCGGGGAGCTGTCTTTT. Encoded protein: CAGSLIEVTGELSF. The full variable domain, in which reference TRBV5-1 and TRBJ2-2 provide the parts outside the CDR3, is KAGVTQTPRYLIKTRGQQVTLSCSPISGHRSVSWYQQTPGQGLQFLFEYFSETQRNKGNFPGRFSGRQFSNSRSEMNVSTLELGDSALYLCAGSLIEVTGELSFGEGSRLTVL.

In its sample, this clone ranks as large. The genes are TRBV6-1 and TRBJ2-1; a weak D match, TRBD1 (6 bases). Per the germline V gene, CDR1 is MNHNS and CDR2 is SASEGT. The CDR3 is 15 residues long. Trimming removed 5 bases from V and 2 bases from J, with 13 bases in between. Written as DNA, the CDR3 is TGTGCCAGCAGTCGGACAGAGCCGACCTACAATGAGCAGTTCTTC. The encoded protein is CASSRTEPTYNEQFF.

This clone is large by share. This chain joins TRBV20-1 and TRBJ2-1; TRBD1 matches at 7 bases. Germline V CDR1 and CDR2: DFQATT, SNEGSKA (reference sequence). The CDR3 is 15 residues long. Trimming removed 2 bases from V and 6 bases from J; junction bases left unmatched: 10. CDR3 sequence: CSARLAPRGPNEQFF. As DNA, the CDR3 is TGCAGTGCTAGACTAGCCCCAAGGGGGCCCAATGAGCAGTTCTTC.

The chain employs TRBV2 and TRBJ2-7, with unresolved D. This CDR3 is built from 11 residues. The V gene's germline CDR1 is SNHLY and CDR2 FYNNEI. V dropped 6 bases and J dropped 9 bases, with 12 bases sitting between them. In nucleotides, the CDR3 is TGTGCCAGCAGGATTCTAACTGGGCAGTACTTC. Translating gives CASRILTGQYF.

This clone came up a few times. The chain couples TRBV6-2 or TRBV6-3 to TRBJ2-5, with TRBD1 identical over 10 bases. The germline V gene encodes CDR1 MNHEY and CDR2 SVGEGT. The CDR3 extends over 15 amino acids. After removal of 2 bases from V and 5 bases from J, the junction contained 5 bases not matched to a gene. The CDR3 region is CASSYTRTGGETQYF. CDR3 DNA: TGTGCCAGCAGTTACACTCGGACAGGGGGGGAGACCCAGTACTTC.

In this sample, this clone is large. The chain is built from TRBV5-1 and TRBJ1-6; tentatively, D is TRBD1 (5 bases). V lost 5 bases to trimming and J lost 5 bases, with 8 bases between them. Germline loops: CDR1 SGHRS, CDR2 YFSETQ. The CDR3 contains 13 residues. The CDR3 region has the DNA TGCGCCAGCAGTACGGACAATAATTCACCCCTCCACTTT. It is translated as CASSTDNNSPLHF.

The rearrangement joins TRBV20-1 to TRBJ2-1; D remains ambiguous. Trimming pared 0 bases from V and 4 bases from J, leaving 10 bases between. There are 14 residues in the CDR3. Germline CDR1 DFQATT, CDR2 SNEGSKA (reference sequence). Here the CDR3 reads CSARDYITYNEQFF. The CDR3 DNA is TGCAGTGCTAGAGATTACATCACTTACAATGAGCAGTTCTTC.

The J gene is TRBJ1-5, the V gene TRBV7-8; no definite D call. From germline, CDR1 is SGHVS and CDR2 FQNEAQ. Trimming cost V 0 bases and J 4 bases, with 10 bases left between them. The CDR3 length is 15 residues. The CDR3 reads CASSLARAGNQPQHF. The CDR3 coding sequence is TGTGCCAGCAGCTTAGCTCGGGCGGGGAATCAGCCCCAGCATTTT.

The rearrangement links TRBV5-4 to TRBJ2-1; possibly TRBD2 for D (5 bases). The CDR3 length is 13 residues. V was trimmed by 0 bases and J by 6 bases, leaving 7 bases between them. Germline CDR1 and CDR2: SGHNT and YYREEE (reference sequence). CDR3: CASSLEAANEQFF. CDR3 in DNA: TGTGCCAGCAGCTTGGAAGCGGCCAATGAGCAGTTCTTC.

The genes are TRBV5-1 and TRBJ2-1; no definite D call. Germline values: CDR1 SGHRS, CDR2 YFSETQ. This CDR3 has 13 amino acids. V was pared by 2 bases and J by 4 bases, with 7 bases between. CDR3: CASSLNGYNEQFF. CDR3 nucleotides: TGCGCCAGCAGCTTAAATGGGTACAATGAGCAGTTCTTC.

In its sample, this clone was seen a few times. The chain links TRBV19 to TRBJ2-3, with D tentatively TRBD2 (5 bases). The V gene lost 4 bases and the J gene lost 3 bases, with 14 bases spanning the gap. Germline V gene data show CDR1 as LNHDA and CDR2 as SQIVND (reference sequence). The CDR3 consists of 15 residues. The CDR3 is CASSRTSSETDTQYF. CDR3 nucleotides: TGTGCCAGTAGTAGAACTAGTTCCGAAACAGATACGCAGTATTTT.